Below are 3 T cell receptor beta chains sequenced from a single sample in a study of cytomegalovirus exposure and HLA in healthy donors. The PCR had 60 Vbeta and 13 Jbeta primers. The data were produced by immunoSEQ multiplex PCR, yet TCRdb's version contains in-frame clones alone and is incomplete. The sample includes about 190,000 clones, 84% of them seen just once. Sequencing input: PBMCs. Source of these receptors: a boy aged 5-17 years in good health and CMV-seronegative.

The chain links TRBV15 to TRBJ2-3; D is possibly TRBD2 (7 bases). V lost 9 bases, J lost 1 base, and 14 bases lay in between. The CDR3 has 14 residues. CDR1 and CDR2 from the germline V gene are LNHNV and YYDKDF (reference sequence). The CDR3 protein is CATGGAGGTDTQYF. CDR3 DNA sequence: TGTGCCACGGGGGGGGCGGGGGGCACAGATACGCAGTATTTT.

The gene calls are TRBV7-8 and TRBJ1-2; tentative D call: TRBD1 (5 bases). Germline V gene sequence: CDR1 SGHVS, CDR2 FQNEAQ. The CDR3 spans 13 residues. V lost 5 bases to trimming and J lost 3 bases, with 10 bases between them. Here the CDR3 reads CASSRKTDYGYTF. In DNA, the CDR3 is TGTGCCAGCAGCCGTAAGACAGACTATGGCTACACCTTC.

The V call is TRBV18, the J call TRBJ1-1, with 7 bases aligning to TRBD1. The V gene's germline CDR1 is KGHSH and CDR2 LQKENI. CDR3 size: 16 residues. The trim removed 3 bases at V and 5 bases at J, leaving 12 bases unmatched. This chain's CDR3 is CASSPRQGGQGTEAFF. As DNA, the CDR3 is TGTGCCAGCTCACCTCGACAGGGAGGTCAGGGGACTGAAGCTTTCTTT.